This is a list of T cell receptor beta chains from one sample in a study of naive and memory T cell subsets. A single record per CDR3 protein comes from TCRdb applying MiXCR to the 5' RACE reads. The table has tens of thousands of distinct CDR3 sequences, over 15% seen once. These receptors all stem from a female donor in good health. CDR3s include the opening cysteine and the closing phenylalanine or tryptophan. The order of the fields is V gene, CDR3 protein.

V: TRBV12-3/TRBV12-4
CDR3: CASSPGPYNEQFF

V: TRBV10-3
CDR3: CAISDPGGGDTSYEQYF

V: TRBV7-2
CDR3: CASSLGYKNTEAFF

V: TRBV18
CDR3: CASSPLPSGGHTDTQYF

V: TRBV7-9
CDR3: CASSPDGNSPLHF

V: TRBV4-1
CDR3: CASSQWTGVNTEAFF

V: TRBV29-1
CDR3: CSVEIPGALGWYNEQFF

V: TRBV7-9
CDR3: CASSLDPAGTEAFF

V: TRBV6-1
CDR3: CASSEARETQYF

V: TRBV9
CDR3: CASSDRDSGSSYNSPLHF

V: TRBV7-9
CDR3: CASSLERNTEAFF

V: TRBV7-9
CDR3: CASSLQTSGGPTYF

V: TRBV7-9
CDR3: CASSLAIGGEETQYF

V: TRBV29-1
CDR3: CSVATGRTEAFF

V: TRBV20-1
CDR3: CSASRTSGGGETQYF

V: TRBV9
CDR3: CASSVVDYGYTF

V: TRBV7-8
CDR3: CASSLTGGTYEQYF

V: TRBV6-6
CDR3: CASGTSWNEQFF

V: TRBV7-9
CDR3: CASSLQNGGVDEQYF

V: TRBV10-1
CDR3: CASSEGRGNTEAFF

V: TRBV6-6
CDR3: CASSYSGSGGSYNEQFF

V: TRBV29-1
CDR3: CSAGTGGGQPQHF

V: TRBV5-6
CDR3: CASSFSGTGVYSPLHF

V: TRBV20-1
CDR3: CSARDAGSSYNSPLHF

V: TRBV20-1
CDR3: CSATSGRISSSYNEQFF

V: TRBV4-1
CDR3: CASAGPPAEQYF

V: TRBV5-1
CDR3: CASSSSHRDRRGSTEAFF

V: TRBV20-1
CDR3: CSADSSLPSTGELFF

V: TRBV7-3
CDR3: CASSSRDGLEAFF

V: TRBV28
CDR3: CASSFVVPYEQYF

V: TRBV20-1
CDR3: CSARDGEGAVGYTF

V: TRBV6-6
CDR3: CARPSSYNSPLHF

V: TRBV29-1
CDR3: CSAFTGATQYF

V: TRBV12-3/TRBV12-4
CDR3: CASSPQGSEQFF

V: TRBV19
CDR3: CASGTSLDTQYF

V: TRBV7-9
CDR3: CASMGQGYYNEQFF

V: TRBV7-2
CDR3: CASSFRWRTDTQYF

V: TRBV6-6
CDR3: CASSYRGTGRSGNYGYTF

V: TRBV9
CDR3: CATPGTGGMEQYF

V: TRBV18
CDR3: CASSRDPAFF

V: TRBV20-1
CDR3: CSPSKAGGRQYEQYF

V: TRBV4-1
CDR3: CASSKGGPSYEQYF

V: TRBV7-2
CDR3: CASSLAKGGYQPQHF